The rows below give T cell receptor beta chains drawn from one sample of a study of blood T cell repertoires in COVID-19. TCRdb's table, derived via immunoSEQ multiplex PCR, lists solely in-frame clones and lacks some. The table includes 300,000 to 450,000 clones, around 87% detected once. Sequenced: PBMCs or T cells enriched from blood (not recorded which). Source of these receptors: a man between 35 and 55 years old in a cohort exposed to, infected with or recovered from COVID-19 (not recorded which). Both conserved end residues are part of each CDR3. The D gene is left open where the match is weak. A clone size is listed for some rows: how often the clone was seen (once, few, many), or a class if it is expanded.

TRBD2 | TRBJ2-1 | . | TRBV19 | CASSITGGPPGYNEQFF | TGTGCCAGTAGTATTACGGGGGGACCCCCTGGTTACAATGAGCAGTTCTTC
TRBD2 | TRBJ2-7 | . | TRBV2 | CASSELAGPLEQYF | TGTGCCAGCAGTGAACTAGCGGGGCCCCTGGAGCAGTACTTC
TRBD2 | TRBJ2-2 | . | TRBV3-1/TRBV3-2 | CASSQALAGVTGELFF | TGTGCCAGCAGCCAGGCCCTAGCGGGAGTTACCGGGGAGCTGTTTTTT
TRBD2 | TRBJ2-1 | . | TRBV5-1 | CASSLPTSSGSANEQFF | TGCGCCAGCAGCTTGCCAACAAGTAGCGGGAGTGCCAATGAGCAGTTCTTC
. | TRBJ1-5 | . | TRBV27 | CASQYLPGSNQPQHF | TGTGCCAGCCAATACCTTCCGGGTAGCAATCAGCCCCAGCATTTT
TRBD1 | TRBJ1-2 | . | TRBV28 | CASSLPGQGYGYTF | TGTGCCAGCAGTTTACCTGGACAGGGCTATGGCTACACCTTC
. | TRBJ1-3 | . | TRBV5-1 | CASSRQEAAGNTIYF | TGCGCCAGCAGTCGACAGGAGGCAGCTGGAAACACCATATATTTT
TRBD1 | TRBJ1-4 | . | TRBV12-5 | CASGSMGTGGNTTNEKLFF | TGTGCTAGTGGTTCAATGGGGACAGGGGGCAACACAACTAATGAAAAACTGTTTTTT
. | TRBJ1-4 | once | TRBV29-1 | CSARNEKLFF | TGCAGCGCCCGTAATGAAAAACTGTTTTTT
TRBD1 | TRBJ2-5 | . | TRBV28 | CASSTTGVVETQYF | TGTGCCAGCAGTACTACAGGGGTGGTAGAGACCCAGTACTTC
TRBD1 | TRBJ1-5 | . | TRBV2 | CASSEAPGTGEQPQHF | TGTGCCAGCAGTGAAGCACCCGGGACAGGGGAACAGCCCCAGCATTTT
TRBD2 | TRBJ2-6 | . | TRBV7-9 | CASSLFLAGGPSGANVLTF | TGTGCCAGCAGCTTATTCTTGGCGGGAGGACCCTCTGGGGCCAACGTCCTGACTTTC
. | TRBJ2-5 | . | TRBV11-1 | CASSLTVQETQYF | TGTGCCAGCAGCTTGACAGTCCAAGAGACCCAGTACTTC
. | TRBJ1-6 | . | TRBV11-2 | CASSLARWGADSPLHF | TGTGCCAGCAGCTTAGCCCGTTGGGGAGCTGACTCACCCCTCCACTTT
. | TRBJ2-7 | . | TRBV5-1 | CASSFTPGRAGSYEQYF | TGCGCCAGCAGTTTTACCCCCGGGCGGGCCGGTTCCTACGAGCAGTACTTC
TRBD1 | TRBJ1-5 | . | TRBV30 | CAWSETGQLNQPQHF | TGTGCCTGGAGCGAAACGGGACAGCTAAATCAGCCCCAGCATTTT
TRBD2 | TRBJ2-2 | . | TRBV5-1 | CASSLPLELAGNTGELFF | TGCGCCAGCAGCTTGCCCCTCGAGCTAGCGGGGAACACCGGGGAGCTGTTTTTT
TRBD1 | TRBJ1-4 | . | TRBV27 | CASSPRTGATTNEKLFF | TGTGCCAGCAGTCCCAGGACAGGGGCCACAACTAATGAAAAACTGTTTTTT
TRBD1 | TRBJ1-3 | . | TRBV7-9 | CASSFPRQGNSGNTIYF | TGTGCCAGCAGCTTCCCTAGACAGGGAAACTCTGGAAACACCATATATTTT
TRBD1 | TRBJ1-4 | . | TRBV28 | CASRNGQGAEKLFF | TGTGCCAGCAGGAACGGACAGGGGGCTGAAAAACTGTTTTTT
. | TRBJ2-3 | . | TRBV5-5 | CASSLGAGFRTDTQYF | TGTGCCAGCAGCTTGGGTGCAGGGTTTCGCACAGATACGCAGTATTTT
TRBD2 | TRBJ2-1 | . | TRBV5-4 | CASRFSSGSHEQFF | TGTGCCAGCAGGTTCTCTAGCGGGAGTCATGAGCAGTTCTTC
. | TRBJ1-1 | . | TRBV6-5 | CASSLTGNTEAFF | TGTGCCAGCAGCTTGACAGGAAACACTGAAGCTTTCTTT
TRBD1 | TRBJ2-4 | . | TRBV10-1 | CASSPGTGASLAKNIQYF | TGCGCCAGCAGTCCCGGGACAGGGGCTTCACTAGCCAAAAACATTCAGTACTTC
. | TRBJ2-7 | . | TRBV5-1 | CASSLGGSSYEQYF | TGCGCCAGCAGCTTGGGTGGGAGCTCCTACGAGCAGTACTTC
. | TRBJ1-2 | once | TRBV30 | CAWSVLSGVSYTF | TGTGCCTGGAGTGTACTGTCAGGGGTTAGCTACACCTTC
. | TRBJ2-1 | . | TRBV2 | CASSQDGSSYNEQFF | TGTGCCAGCAGCCAAGACGGGAGCTCCTACAATGAGCAGTTCTTC
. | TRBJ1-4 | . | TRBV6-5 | CASSYSGGNEKLFF | TGTGCCAGCAGTTACTCGGGGGGTAATGAAAAACTGTTTTTT
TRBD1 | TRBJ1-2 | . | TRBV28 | CASSLSGGGYTF | TGTGCCAGCAGTTTATCAGGGGGCGGCTACACCTTC
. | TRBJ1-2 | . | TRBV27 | CASSLSGGANYGYTF | TGTGCCAGCAGTTTATCGGGGGGGGCGAACTATGGCTACACCTTC
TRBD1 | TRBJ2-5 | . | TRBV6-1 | CASSEGSSRTGVETQYF | TGTGCCAGCAGTGAAGGTTCGTCTCGGACAGGGGTAGAGACCCAGTACTTC
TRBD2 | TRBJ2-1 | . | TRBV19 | CASTLAAGVAYNEQFF | TGTGCCAGTACCCTCGCGGCGGGAGTAGCCTACAATGAGCAGTTCTTC
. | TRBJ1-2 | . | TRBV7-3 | CASSARGIDGYTF | TGTGCCAGCAGCGCTCGCGGGATCGATGGCTACACCTTC
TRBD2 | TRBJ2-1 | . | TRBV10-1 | CASSVGTSGSRSEQFF | TGCGCCAGCAGTGTAGGGACTAGCGGGAGTAGGAGTGAGCAGTTCTTC
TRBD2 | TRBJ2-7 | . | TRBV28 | CASRRAGGYSYEQYF | TGTGCCAGCAGAAGAGCGGGAGGTTACTCCTACGAGCAGTACTTC
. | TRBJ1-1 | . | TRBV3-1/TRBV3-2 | CASSQDLVAHLLTLSF | TGTGCCAGCAGCCAAGATCTGGTAGCGCACCTCCTCACACTGTCCTTT
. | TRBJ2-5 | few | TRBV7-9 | CASSASGFKETQYF | TGTGCCAGCAGCGCATCGGGGTTTAAAGAGACCCAGTACTTC
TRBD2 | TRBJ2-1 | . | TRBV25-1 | CASQLAGGGEQFF | TGTGCCAGCCAGCTAGCGGGAGGGGGTGAGCAGTTCTTC
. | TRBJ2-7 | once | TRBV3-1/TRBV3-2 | CASSPNTGFHEQYF | TGTGCCAGCAGTCCTAATACAGGTTTCCACGAGCAGTACTTC
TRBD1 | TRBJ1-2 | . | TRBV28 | CASRQGQGSNYGYTF | TGTGCCAGCAGGCAGGGACAGGGGTCAAACTATGGCTACACCTTC
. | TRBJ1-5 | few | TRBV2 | CASRGGLSNQPQHF | TGTGCCAGCAGAGGGGGTCTGAGCAATCAGCCCCAGCATTTT
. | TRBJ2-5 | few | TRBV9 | CASSVGAGQAETQYF | TGTGCCAGCAGCGTAGGAGCGGGACAAGCGGAGACCCAGTACTTC
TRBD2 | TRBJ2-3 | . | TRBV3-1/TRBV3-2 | CASSSGTSGSHF | TGTGCCAGCAGCTCCGGGACTAGCGGGTCTCATTTT
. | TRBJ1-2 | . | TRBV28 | CASSATGTVDGYTF | TGTGCCAGCAGTGCGACAGGAACTGTGGATGGCTACACCTTC
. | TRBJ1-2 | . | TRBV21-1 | CASSTQRELLGQSWGYTF | TGTGCCAGCAGCACTCAAAGGGAACTCTTAGGACAGTCTTGGGGCTACACCTTC
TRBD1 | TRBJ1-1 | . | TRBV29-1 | CSVQGSMNTEAFF | TGCAGCGTACAGGGGTCGATGAACACTGAAGCTTTCTTT
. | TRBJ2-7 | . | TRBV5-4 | CASSGSGGEQYF | TGTGCCAGCAGCGGGAGTGGGGGGGAGCAGTACTTC
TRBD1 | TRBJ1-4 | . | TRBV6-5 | CASSFTGTGTRKLFF | TGTGCCAGCAGTTTCACCGGGACAGGGACTCGAAAACTGTTTTTT
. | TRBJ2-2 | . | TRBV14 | CASSQDRVGELFF | TGTGCCAGCAGCCAAGATCGGGTCGGGGAGCTGTTTTTT
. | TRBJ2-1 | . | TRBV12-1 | CASSYPGGSFDEQFF | TGTGCCAGCAGCTACCCGGGCGGGAGCTTCGATGAGCAGTTCTTC